In its sample, the clone carrying this TCR beta chain was seen many times. TCRdb processed the RT-PCR reads anew with MiXCR; each CDR3 protein has one entry. The data contain about 700,000 distinct CDR3 sequences, 14% of them singletons. Trimming pared 5 bases from V and 4 bases from J, leaving 15 bases between. The CDR3 extends over 13 amino acids. Germline values: CDR1 DFQATT, CDR2 SNEGSKA (reference sequence). The source material was memory CD4+ T cells from blood. This TCR came from a female donor in good health, serving as a healthy control. The chain uses TRBV20-1 and TRBJ2-7; D is perhaps TRBD1 or TRBD2 (5 bases each). The DNA of the CDR3 is TGCAGTGCTGGCCGGGACGGGTCATACGAGCAGTACTTC. This codes for CSAGRDGSYEQYF.